The 26 T cell receptor beta chains below all came from one sample that was sequenced in a study of tumor-infiltrating lymphocytes in primary liver carcinoma. The authors took blood RNA from unsorted whole blood and also extracted germline DNA. The authors made TCR beta cDNA from approximately 500 ng total RNA with a constant-region primer. Slightly modified ARM-PCR, run as three nested multiplex PCR rounds, produced the TCR beta libraries. Each of the first two PCR rounds ran roughly 9 cycles with TRBV1-TRBV30 forward and C-beta reverse primers. In TCRdb, the multiplex PCR reads were re-called with MiXCR into one record per CDR3 protein. The data show 310,000 or so distinct CDR3 sequences, 58% seen once. Sequencing used peripheral blood. These receptors originate from a woman younger than 45 with primary liver carcinoma and hepatitis B virus infection.

This rearrangement joins TRBV11-1 to TRBJ2-1; D may match TRBD1 or TRBD2 (5 bases each). The CDR3 contains 17 residues. Germline assignment: CDR1 SGHAT and CDR2 FQDESV (reference sequence). The V and J ends lost 3 bases and 9 bases respectively, with 24 bases between them. DNA for the CDR3: TGTGCCAGCAGCTTGGATCCAACGGGGCTAGGTTCTGGTGAGCAGTTCTTC. Translating gives CASSLDPTGLGSGEQFF.

As concerns this clonotype: Compared with germline, one end of the junction differs, possibly owing to a read error. The chain has TRBV7-8 and TRBJ2-7; no clear D. The germline V gene has CDR1 SGHVS and CDR2 FQNEAQ. The CDR3 spans 11 residues. This chain's CDR3 is CASSLELEQYF. CDR3 nucleotides: TGTGCCAGCAGTTTAGAGCTGGAGCAGTACTTC.

There are a few counts of this clonotype. The rearrangement joins TRBV5-4 to TRBJ2-7; a possible D gene is TRBD2 (6 bases). The germline gives CDR1 SGHNT, CDR2 YYREEE (reference sequence). The CDR3 length is 12 residues. V was trimmed by 3 bases and J by 7 bases, leaving 11 bases between them. The CDR3 is CASSSLAGEQYF. DNA for the CDR3: TGTGCCAGCAGCTCTCTGGCGGGGGAGCAGTACTTC.

Details on this clonotype: At one of its ends the junction is not consistent with the germline gene, which may arise from a read error. CDR3 sequence: CASSDPGLAHGELFF. The CDR3 DNA sequence: TGTGCCAGCAGTGACCCCGGACTGGCTCACGGGGAGTTGTTTTTT. The V call is TRBV6-5, the J call TRBJ2-2; tentative D call: TRBD2 (5 bases). Germline V lookup: CDR1 MNHEY, CDR2 SVGAGI. This CDR3 comprises 15 residues.

As concerns this clonotype: This CDR3 is missing its conserved last phenylalanine or tryptophan, likely due to a read error. V usage is TRBV4-3 and J usage is TRBJ1-2, with 7 bases matching TRBD1. The germline CDR1 and CDR2 sequences are LGHNA and YSLEER. The CDR3 runs to 15 residues. V lost 0 bases, J lost 11 bases, and 12 bases stayed unmatched. Here the CDR3 reads CASSQDGRTGGGYTL. CDR3 bases: TGCGCCAGCAGCCAAGATGGCAGGACAGGAGGTGGTTACACCCTC.

V and J are TRBV12-3 or TRBV12-4 and TRBJ2-3; 9 positions agree with TRBD2. The CDR3 loop spans 15 amino acids. Trimming removed 7 bases from V and 7 bases from J; junction bases left unmatched: 12. The DNA for the CDR3 is TGTGCCAGCAATACTCTAGCGGGGTGGGGGAATACGCAGTATTTT. Its protein is CASNTLAGWGNTQYF.

With respect to this clonotype: One junction end does not reproduce the germline sequence, and a read error may be involved. J is TRBJ1-5 and V is TRBV11-2; TRBD1 might be the D (6 bases). The V gene's germline CDR1 is SGHAT and CDR2 FQNNGV. The CDR3 consists of 13 residues. CDR3 region: CASRGGVYQSQHF. CDR3 DNA sequence: TGTGCCAGCAGAGGGGGAGTGTATCAGTCCCAGCATTTT. The variable domain in full, with the rest retrieved from reference TRBV11-2 and TRBJ1-5, is EAGVAQSPRYKIIEKRQSVAFWCNPISGHATLYWYQQILGQGPKLLIQFQNNGVVDDSQLPKDRFSAERLKGVDSTLKIQPAKLEDSAVYLCASRGGVYQSQHFGDGTRLSIL.

This clonotype has a handful of counts. A much larger clone sits a single nucleotide away, making a read error possible. This sequence joins TRBV12-3 or TRBV12-4 and TRBJ2-2; 8 bases align to TRBD1. This CDR3 is built from 15 residues. CDR3 loop: CVSSLAGGLAGELFF. CDR3 bases: TGTGTCAGCAGTTTAGCAGGGGGCCTCGCCGGGGAGCTGTTTTTT.

V gene TRBV29-1 combines with J gene TRBJ2-5; D remains ambiguous. CDR3 length equals 12 residues. In germline, CDR1 is SQVTM, CDR2 ANQGSEA. Trimming left V 8 bases short and J 0 bases short, with 10 bases between. CDR3: CSCRVDQETQYF. The CDR3 DNA is TGCAGCTGCAGAGTAGACCAAGAGACCCAGTACTTC.

The chain joins TRBV12-3 or TRBV12-4 to TRBJ2-5; 7 positions match TRBD2. V was pared by 1 base and J by 10 bases, with 12 bases of the junction left unmatched. The CDR3 has 15 amino acids. The CDR3 region is CASSLVSGGSRVQYF. For the CDR3, the DNA is TGTGCCAGCAGTTTAGTCTCGGGCGGGAGTCGGGTCCAGTACTTC.

This clonotype was observed a few times. The chain's CDR3 is CASSQDGSGGDYNEQFF. CDR3 DNA: TGTGCCAGCAGCCAGGACGGGAGCGGGGGGGACTACAATGAGCAGTTCTTC. The chain employs TRBV7-9 and TRBJ2-1, with TRBD2 matching over 10 bases. Germline trimming cut 5 bases from V and 3 bases from J; bases unmatched to any gene: 10. The CDR3 is 17 amino acids. From germline, CDR1 is SEHNR and CDR2 FQNEAQ (reference sequence).

This clonotype was found once. A clone one base away is much larger, so this may be a read error. The rearrangement links TRBV29-1 to TRBJ2-5; 7 bases match TRBD1. Germline loops: CDR1 SQVTM, CDR2 ANQGSEA. CDR3 length: 13 amino acids. The CDR3 sequence: CRVREGGFKTQYF. Written as DNA, the CDR3 is TGCAGGGTTCGTGAAGGGGGCTTTAAGACCCAGTACTTC.

The DNA for the CDR3 is TGTGCCAGCTCAGTCTCGACAGGGGGGTACGAGCAGTACTTC. Encoded protein: CASSVSTGGYEQYF. The rearrangement joins TRBV18 to TRBJ2-7, with 9 bases matching TRBD1. This CDR3 region has 14 residues. Germline V gives CDR1 KGHSH, CDR2 LQKENI. V was pared by 5 bases and J by 4 bases, with 6 bases of the junction left unmatched.

In regard to this clonotype: This could be a read error, since a much larger clone is one nucleotide away. Since no conserved phenylalanine or tryptophan closes the CDR3, a read error is the likely cause. The chain joins TRBV12-3 or TRBV12-4 to TRBJ2-1; D is perhaps TRBD1 or TRBD2 (5 bases each). The CDR3 contains 14 residues. Deletions cut 5 bases from V and 13 bases from J, with 21 bases between. CDR3 sequence: CASSPRNPPGDQFL. The CDR3 nucleotides are TGTGCCAGCAGTCCCCGAAATCCACCCGGGGACCAGTTCTTA.

In regard to this clonotype: Given a much more abundant clone one base away, this may be a read error. This chain links TRBV4-2 with TRBJ2-3; tentatively, D is TRBD2 (6 bases). The germline V and J ends were trimmed by 4 bases and 0 bases, with 14 bases remaining between them. The CDR3 is made up of 16 amino acids. The germline V gene encodes CDR1 LGHNA and CDR2 YNFKEQ. The CDR3: CASSRRLVGSTDTQYF. Here the CDR3 DNA reads TGTGCCAGCAGCCGGCGACTAGTGGGCAGCACAGATACGCAGTATTTT.

This clonotype was observed a few times. The genes are TRBV6-6 and TRBJ1-2, with D maybe TRBD1 (5 bases). Between the trimmed V and J ends, which lost 6 bases and 6 bases, there was a span of 11 bases. Germline lookup yields CDR1 MNHNY and CDR2 SVGAGI (reference sequence). The CDR3 runs 12 residues. The CDR3 sequence is CASSREGNGYTF. Here the CDR3 DNA reads TGTGCCAGCAGCAGGGAAGGAAATGGCTACACCTTC.

Note on this clonotype: The CDR3 carries no conserved terminal phenylalanine or tryptophan, so it likely arises from a read error. V usage is TRBV11-2 and J usage is TRBJ2-3, with a possible D match to TRBD2 (7 bases). Germline-derived CDR1 and CDR2 are SGHAT and FQNNGV. The CDR3 has 14 amino acids. As DNA, the CDR3 is TGTGCCAGCGGCTTAGGGGGTAGCGGGTATACGCAGTATTAT. Its translation: CASGLGGSGYTQYY.

A note on this clonotype: As the CDR3 is not closed by the conserved phenylalanine or tryptophan, this likely results from a read error. The V gene is TRBV28, the J gene TRBJ2-7; TRBD1 matches at 7 bases. Trimming took 6 bases from V and 7 from J; bases not matched to a gene: 12. The CDR3 covers 14 residues. Germline loops: CDR1 MDHEN, CDR2 SYDVKM. CDR3 nucleotide sequence: TGTGCCAGCAGCCGACAGGGTTGGATGGGTGAGCAGTACCTC. This codes for CASSRQGWMGEQYL.

V usage is TRBV5-4 and J usage is TRBJ2-2; 8 bases are shared with TRBD1. After removal of 3 bases from V and 4 bases from J, the junction contained 8 bases not matched to a gene. This CDR3 contains 16 residues. Germline-derived CDR1 and CDR2 are SGHNT and YYREEE (reference sequence). The chain's CDR3 is CASSSPDRAGTGELFF. CDR3 bases: TGTGCCAGCAGCTCTCCGGACAGGGCGGGCACCGGGGAGCTGTTTTTT.

This clonotype was detected a few times. The chain carries TRBV6-2 or TRBV6-3 and TRBJ2-2, with 7 bases lining up with TRBD2. The ends lost 7 bases at V and 3 bases at J; junction bases unmatched: 5. The V gene's germline CDR1 is MNHEY and CDR2 SVGEGT. The CDR3 sequence is 14 residues long. Here the CDR3 reads CASTLAAYTGELFF. The CDR3 DNA follows: TGTGCCAGCACCCTAGCGGCGTACACCGGGGAGCTGTTTTTT.

As concerns this clonotype: One end of the junction does not line up with germline, which may come from a read error. The V call is TRBV4-1, the J call TRBJ2-5; D call uncertain. This CDR3 region has 14 residues. Per germline, CDR1 MGHRA and CDR2 YSYEKL. The CDR3 sequence is CASSTPDLGETQYF. CDR3 coding DNA: TGTGCCAGCAGCACGCCGGATCTCGGAGAGACCCAGTACTTC.

This clonotype was observed a handful of times. This sequence joins TRBV7-9 and TRBJ1-1, with D tentatively TRBD1 (5 bases). Trimming cost V 5 bases and J 2 bases, with 27 bases left between them. CDR3 length equals 19 residues. Looked up from germline, CDR1 is SEHNR and CDR2 is FQNEAQ (reference sequence). DNA for the CDR3: TGTGCCAGCAGCGGAAGTCTGACGACAGTATACCCCGCCAACACTGAAGCTTTCTTT. It encodes CASSGSLTTVYPANTEAFF. The whole variable domain, remainder taken from reference TRBV7-9 and TRBJ1-1, is DTGVSQNPRHKITKRGQNVTFRCDPISEHNRLYWYRQTLGQGPEFLTYFQNEAQLEKSRLLSDRFSAERPKGSFSTLEIQRTEQGDSAMYLCASSGSLTTVYPANTEAFFGQGTRLTVV.

The chain employs TRBV6-1 and TRBJ2-7; D may correspond to TRBD1 or TRBD2 (6 bases each). Germline assignment: CDR1 MNHNS and CDR2 SASEGT. Trimming took 6 bases from V and 0 from J, leaving 15 bases between them. CDR3 length equals 15 residues. This CDR3 reads CASSERGLGSYEQYF. Written as DNA, the CDR3 is TGTGCCAGCAGCGAACGGGGGCTGGGCTCCTACGAGCAGTACTTC.

As concerns this clonotype: A much larger clonotype is one base distant, so this may be a read error. The chain recombines TRBV29-1 with TRBJ2-1, with TRBD2 as a possible D gene (5 bases). The CDR3 extends over 17 amino acids. The germline V gene encodes CDR1 SQVTM and CDR2 ANQGSEA. Trimming took off 4 bases at V and 6 bases at J, with 25 bases between the two ends. DNA for the CDR3: TGCAGCGTTGTGAGCCGTAGGGCACTTCGGGATACCAATGAGCAGTTCTTC. This gives the protein CSVVSRRALRDTNEQFF.

The J gene is TRBJ2-7, the V gene TRBV6-5; 8 bases align to TRBD2. CDR1 and CDR2 (germline): MNHEY, SVGAGI. V was clipped by 4 bases and J by 9 bases; unmatched bases: 17. The CDR3 has 16 residues. The CDR3 protein is CASSSSTSGHSHRQYF. The CDR3 nucleotides are TGTGCCAGCAGTTCATCCACTAGCGGACACTCCCATCGGCAGTACTTC.

On this clonotype: Just one base apart from a much larger clone, this may be a read error. The chain carries TRBV6-5 and TRBJ2-2, with 13 bases fitting TRBD2. The CDR3 loop spans 16 amino acids. CDR1 MNHEY and CDR2 SVGAGI come from the germline V gene. The junction had 6 bases not matched to a gene; V was cut back by 6 bases and J by 5 bases. In DNA, the CDR3 is TGTGCCAGCAGCCCGGCGACTAGCGGGGGGACCGGGGAGCTGTTTTTT. Amino acid sequence: CASSPATSGGTGELFF.